This T cell receptor beta chain came from a study of shared clonotypes between healthy human individuals. CDR1 MNHNS and CDR2 SASEGT come from the germline V gene. The CDR3 covers 15 residues. V shed 8 bases and J 3 bases; nucleotides not matched to a gene: 9. The assay was immunoSEQ multiplex PCR, and TCRdb's table has in-frame clones only and misses some. The sample holds more than 900,000 clones; about 80% are singletons and the top ten take roughly 0.61%. This sequence was found in a man younger than 30 in good health. Some clones in this sample may be carry-over from other donors' samples. The specimen sequenced was memory CD4+ T cells from PBMCs. Specified subset: CD45RA-negative fraction. The rearrangement links TRBV6-1 to TRBJ1-1, with 10 bases that match TRBD1. The CDR3 loop is CASPPSGTGDTEAFF. CDR3 in DNA: TGTGCCAGCCCCCCTTCTGGGACAGGGGACACTGAAGCTTTCTTT.